The 17 T cell receptor beta chains listed next were all sequenced from one sample in a study of shared clonotypes between healthy human individuals. Sequenced by immunoSEQ multiplex PCR; TCRdb stores in-frame clones only, minus some. The sample gives some 240,000 clones, under 80% of which show up once; approximately 12% is in the top ten. The sample taken for sequencing was memory CD4+ T cells sorted from blood. Specified subset: CD45RA-negative fraction. The receptors were sampled from a man between 25 and 39 years old in good health.

This chain links TRBV4-1 with TRBJ2-1; 11 nucleotides align to TRBD2. Per the germline V gene, CDR1 is MGHRA and CDR2 is YSYEKL. Trimming at V came to 0 bases and at J to 7 bases, leaving 8 bases not matched to a gene. This CDR3 has 17 residues. The DNA for the CDR3 is TGCGCCAGCAGCCAAGAACCTCCTAGCGGGGGGTGGAATGAGCAGTTCTTC. It translates to CASSQEPPSGGWNEQFF.

V usage is TRBV7-6 and J usage is TRBJ2-2; 9 bases map to TRBD2. The J segment lost 1 base and the V segment lost 1 base, leaving 4 bases of the junction unmatched. Germline CDR1 SGHVS, CDR2 FNYEAQ. The CDR3 runs to 17 residues. DNA of the CDR3: TGTGCCAGCAGCTTAGTTGTAGCGGGAGAGAACACCGGGGAGCTGTTTTTT. As protein: CASSLVVAGENTGELFF.

V gene TRBV2 combines with J gene TRBJ2-7; D is possibly TRBD1 (6 bases). Germline lookup yields CDR1 SNHLY and CDR2 FYNNEI. V gave up 6 bases and J gave up 2 bases, with 11 bases separating them. The CDR3 totals 13 residues. The CDR3 region is CASSRDTTYEQYF. The CDR3 DNA reads TGTGCCAGCAGCCGGGACACCACCTACGAGCAGTACTTC.

This clone was detected only once. V is TRBV18 and J is TRBJ2-5; TRBD1 might be the D (6 bases). The CDR3 has 13 residues. V was pared by 3 bases and J by 1 base, with 6 bases between. Looked up from germline, CDR1 is KGHSH and CDR2 is LQKENI. The CDR3 reads CASSPDSQETQYF. In nucleotides, the CDR3 is TGTGCCAGCTCACCGGACAGCCAAGAGACCCAGTACTTC.

V is TRBV9 and J is TRBJ2-1, with D perhaps matching TRBD2 (6 bases). Trimming shortened V by 4 bases and J by 0 bases, and 14 bases separated the two germline ends. The CDR3 has 16 amino acids. Germline V CDR1 and CDR2: SGDLS, YYNGEE. CDR3 in amino acids: CASSPRDFSSYNEQFF. The CDR3 DNA is TGTGCCAGCAGCCCCCGGGACTTCAGCTCCTACAATGAGCAGTTCTTC.

The chain combines TRBV5-1 with TRBJ2-3, with TRBD1 as a possible D gene (6 bases). The germline V gene has CDR1 SGHRS and CDR2 YFSETQ. The CDR3 has 13 amino acids. V dropped 4 bases and J dropped 2 bases, with 8 bases sitting between them. CDR3 in DNA: TGCGCCAGCAGCCGGGACAACACAGATACGCAGTATTTT. Translated: CASSRDNTDTQYF.

This clone was observed a handful of times. V and J are TRBV5-1 and TRBJ2-1; a weak D match, TRBD1 (5 bases). The ends were cut back, 4 bases at V and 2 bases at J, with 13 bases in the middle. The CDR3 loop spans 15 amino acids. Germline V lookup: CDR1 SGHRS, CDR2 YFSETQ. The CDR3: CASSSQGTTYNEQFF. CDR3 nucleotides: TGCGCCAGCAGCAGTCAGGGTACGACCTACAATGAGCAGTTCTTC.

This chain links TRBV2 with TRBJ2-5; no firm D call. Trimming stripped 7 bases from V and 0 bases from J, with 9 bases between. CDR1 is SNHLY, CDR2 FYNNEI, per germline. The length of the CDR3 is 13 residues. The CDR3 coding sequence is TGTGCCAGCAATCGCGAGTACCAAGAGACCCAGTACTTC. Translating it yields CASNREYQETQYF.

This chain links TRBV5-3 with TRBJ2-5; D is ambiguous. TRBV5-3 is filed as an ORF, its function uncertain. The CDR3 length is 11 residues. The V and J ends lost 4 bases and 2 bases respectively, with 3 bases between them. The CDR3 DNA reads TGTGCCAGAAGCGCACAAGAGACCCAGTACTTC. This codes for CARSAQETQYF.

V usage is TRBV9 and J usage is TRBJ1-2, with 8 bases aligning to TRBD1. There are 13 residues in the CDR3. V trimming: 4 bases; J trimming: 8 bases; junction bases outside the gene matches: 7. Germline CDR1 SGDLS, CDR2 YYNGEE. The CDR3 DNA reads as TGTGCCAGCAGCCCAGGACAGGGTGGGGGCTACACCTTC. Protein product: CASSPGQGGGYTF.

This chain joins TRBV5-1 and TRBJ2-2; 10 bases line up with TRBD2. There are 18 residues in the CDR3. V trimming: 4 bases; J trimming: 0 bases; junction bases outside the gene matches: 9. Germline V lookup: CDR1 SGHRS, CDR2 YFSETQ. The CDR3 DNA reads as TGCGCCAGCAGCGGTACTAGCGGGACTACTACGAACACCGGGGAGCTGTTTTTT. This codes for CASSGTSGTTTNTGELFF.

This clone was counted between two and nine times. V and J are TRBV6-5 and TRBJ1-2, with D maybe TRBD1 (6 bases). Germline V CDR1 and CDR2: MNHEY, SVGAGI. V lost 0 bases to trimming and J lost 8 bases, with 16 bases between them. This CDR3 spans 15 amino acids. Here the CDR3 DNA reads TGTGCCAGCAGTTACTCCCGGGACAACTCGAACGGCTACACCTTC. It specifies CASSYSRDNSNGYTF.

Only one count was recorded for this clone. V usage is TRBV27 and J usage is TRBJ2-5; TRBD1 aligns across 7 bases. The germline CDR1 and CDR2 sequences are MNHEY and SMNVEV (reference sequence). CDR3 size: 15 residues. With 4 bases clipped from V and 5 bases from J, the junction kept 10 bases outside the gene matches. The CDR3 spells CASSSKSDRVETQYF. The DNA of the CDR3 is TGTGCCAGCAGTTCAAAATCAGACAGGGTTGAGACCCAGTACTTC.

This chain uses TRBV5-1 with TRBJ1-3; D not resolved. Germline V gene lookup returns CDR1 SGHRS and CDR2 YFSETQ. V gave up 2 bases and J gave up 4 bases, with 4 bases separating them. This CDR3 comprises 12 residues. The CDR3 loop is CASSFEGNTIYF. The CDR3 DNA reads as TGCGCCAGCAGCTTTGAGGGAAACACCATATATTTT.

In its sample, this clone was seen a few times. The V gene is TRBV7-2, the J gene TRBJ1-2; no reliable D call. The CDR3 covers 12 residues. CDR1 is SGHTA, CDR2 FQGNSA, per germline. Trimming removed 3 bases at V and 4 bases at J, with 6 bases between. The CDR3 sequence is CASSFSGYGYTF. For the CDR3, the DNA is TGTGCCAGCAGCTTTTCGGGCTATGGCTACACCTTC.

The chain carries TRBV7-2 and TRBJ2-7; D is possibly TRBD2 (6 bases). The V end was cut by 2 bases, the J end by 0 bases, with 8 bases between. Germline V lookup: CDR1 SGHTA, CDR2 FQGNSA. The CDR3 spans 14 residues. CDR3 in amino acids: CASSLRGNSYEQYF. CDR3 in DNA: TGTGCCAGCAGCTTACGGGGGAACTCCTACGAGCAGTACTTC.

This chain uses TRBV25-1 with TRBJ2-4; D is ambiguous. The CDR3 extends over 13 amino acids. Trimming stripped 6 bases from V and 8 bases from J, with 14 bases between. Looked up from germline, CDR1 is MGHDK and CDR2 is SYGVNS. The CDR3 region is CASSSVERDIQYF. CDR3 DNA sequence: TGTGCCAGCAGCTCTGTTGAAAGGGACATTCAGTACTTC.